This TCR beta chain was obtained from a study of blood T cells in healthy people across ages. Broader study findings: Using unsorted PBMCs precluded a conclusive naive versus antigen-experienced comparison. Unknown CMV status may confound age-related changes in expanded clones.

The CDR3 has 14 amino acids. CDR1 and CDR2 from the germline V gene are PRHDT and FYEKMQ (reference sequence). Trimming removed 6 bases from V and 2 bases from J, with 12 bases in between. This clonotype appeared a few times. What it binds is not known. The use of a sample-barcoded 5' primer and a J-beta primer mix characterized a second PCR of 7 to 11 cycles. All cDNA molecules were each tagged by a template-switch adaptor with 12 random nucleotides. TCRdb passed the 5' RACE reads through MiXCR, listing each CDR3 protein once. The repertoire holds about 720,000 distinct CDR3 sequences, with roughly 20% as singletons. A minimum of 5.5 micrograms of total RNA was extracted per sample.

The sequence was collected from a man between 65 and 79 years old in good health. The chain couples TRBV13 to TRBJ2-3, with D possibly matching TRBD2 (5 bases). The specimen was blood. For the CDR3, the DNA is TGTGCCAGCAGTTACGGGGAAACCACAGATACGCAGTATTTT. This gives the protein CASSYGETTDTQYF.